This paragraph covers one TCR beta chain sequence. This CDR3 has 17 amino acids. Germline assignment: CDR1 SGDLS and CDR2 YYNGEE. V was clipped by 0 bases and J by 3 bases; unmatched bases: 7. This sample stems from a study of T cells after yellow fever vaccination. TCRdb processed the 5' RACE reads anew with MiXCR; each CDR3 protein has one entry. This sample has 500,000 to 650,000 distinct CDR3 sequences; approximately 13% occur once, and the top ten carry roughly 13%. The chain employs TRBV9 and TRBJ2-3, with 10 bases lining up with TRBD2. The sequencing here drew on PBMCs, taken on the day of the yellow fever booster vaccination. The TCR comes from a young man who received the YFV17D yellow fever vaccine. The CDR3 is CASSVAPTSGKTDTQYF. The DNA of the CDR3 is TGTGCCAGCAGCGTAGCGCCCACTAGCGGGAAGACAGATACGCAGTATTTT.